This T cell receptor beta chain was retrieved from a study of T cell changes during pregnancy in multiple sclerosis. TCRdb keeps only in-frame clones here, not all; method: immunoSEQ multiplex PCR. The data show 65,000 or so clones, around 90% seen once. This material consisted of peripheral blood, taken in the second trimester of pregnancy. The TCR was taken from a female donor in good health, enrolled as a control in a pregnancy study.

The CDR3 DNA sequence: TGTGCCAGCTCACCACGGGCGGAGGGGCTCGAGCAGTACTTC. Its translation: CASSPRAEGLEQYF. The chain joins TRBV18 to TRBJ2-7; a possible D gene is TRBD2 (6 bases). Germline CDR1 KGHSH, CDR2 LQKENI. V was pared by 1 base and J by 6 bases, with 13 bases between. This CDR3 has 14 amino acids.